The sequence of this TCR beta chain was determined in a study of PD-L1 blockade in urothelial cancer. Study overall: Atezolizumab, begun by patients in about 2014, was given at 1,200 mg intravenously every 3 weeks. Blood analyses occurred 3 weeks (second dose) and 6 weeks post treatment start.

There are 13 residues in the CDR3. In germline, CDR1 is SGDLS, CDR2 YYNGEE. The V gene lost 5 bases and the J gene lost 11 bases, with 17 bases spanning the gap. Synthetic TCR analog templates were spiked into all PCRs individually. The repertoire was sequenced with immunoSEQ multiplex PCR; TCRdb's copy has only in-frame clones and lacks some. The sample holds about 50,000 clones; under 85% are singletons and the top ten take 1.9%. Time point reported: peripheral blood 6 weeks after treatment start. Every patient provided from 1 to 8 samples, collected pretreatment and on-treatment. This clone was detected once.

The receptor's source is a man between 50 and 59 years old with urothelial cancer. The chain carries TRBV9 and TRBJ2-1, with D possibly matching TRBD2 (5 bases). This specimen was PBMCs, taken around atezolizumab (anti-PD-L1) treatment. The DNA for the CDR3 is TGTGCCAGCAGGCGTGTGGGAGACGGGCAGCAGTTCTTC. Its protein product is CASRRVGDGQQFF. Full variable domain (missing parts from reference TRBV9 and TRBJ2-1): DSGVTQTPKHLITATGQRVTLRCSPRSGDLSVYWYQQSLDQGLQFLIQYYNGEERAKGNILERFSAQQFPDLHSELNLSSLELGDSALYFCASRRVGDGQQFFGPGTRLTVL.